What follows are 24 T cell receptor beta chains derived from one specimen sequenced in a study of T cell responses to AZD1222 COVID-19 vaccine. Sequencing used immunoSEQ multiplex PCR; TCRdb keeps in-frame clones, though not all of them. The repertoire consists of 150,000 to 200,000 clones, with almost 95% occurring once and the leading ten covering roughly 10%. Sequencing used peripheral blood, obtained on day 0 of AZD1222 vaccination. These receptors all stem from an adult in good health.

The chain recombines TRBV28 with TRBJ2-7; TRBD1 aligns across 9 bases. The CDR3 covers 14 residues. J gave up 1 base and V 6 bases, and 4 bases lay outside the gene matches. CDR1 and CDR2 (germline): MDHEN, SYDVKM. The CDR3 protein is CASRTGGLSYEQYF. DNA of the CDR3: TGTGCCAGCAGAACAGGGGGCCTATCCTACGAGCAGTACTTC.

This chain connects TRBV4-2 to TRBJ2-1; maybe TRBD1 (5 bases). Per the germline V gene, CDR1 is LGHNA and CDR2 is YNFKEQ. This CDR3 has 15 residues. V was clipped by 4 bases and J by 7 bases, with 17 bases between them. Written as DNA, the CDR3 is TGTGCCAGCAGCCTCGTTGGGGCCCCATCTAATGAGCAGTTCTTC. Translating it yields CASSLVGAPSNEQFF.

The chain links TRBV28 to TRBJ1-1; tentatively, D is TRBD1 (6 bases). Trimming cost V 5 bases and J 1 base, with 8 bases left between them. The CDR3 sequence is 13 residues long. The germline CDR1 and CDR2 sequences are MDHEN and SYDVKM. Written as DNA, the CDR3 is TGTGCCAGCAGTCCGACAGGGAACACTGAAGCTTTCTTT. Translated, it gives CASSPTGNTEAFF.

This chain links TRBV23-1 with TRBJ2-5, with 14 bases fitting TRBD2. TRBV23-1 is recorded as an ORF, its role being uncertain. With V trimmed by 2 bases and J by 7 bases, 9 bases remained unmatched. The CDR3 loop spans 17 amino acids. The CDR3 region is CASSQARTSGGSMTQYF. In nucleotides, the CDR3 is TGCGCCAGCAGTCAAGCCAGGACTAGCGGGGGGTCAATGACCCAGTACTTC.

The chain employs TRBV9 and TRBJ1-4; 7 bases agree with TRBD1. This CDR3 has 17 residues. In germline, CDR1 is SGDLS, CDR2 YYNGEE. V shed 4 bases, J shed 6 bases, and the junction held 15 bases outside the gene matches. The CDR3 protein is CASSPRQGLRSDEKLFF. CDR3 nucleotides: TGTGCCAGCAGCCCACGACAGGGTTTAAGGTCGGATGAAAAACTGTTTTTT.

This clone was detected only once. This rearrangement joins TRBV6-1 to TRBJ2-7, with TRBD1 matching over 10 bases. V lost 3 bases to trimming and J lost 3 bases; unmatched junction nucleotides: 5. CDR1 and CDR2 (germline): MNHNS, SASEGT. The CDR3 totals 15 residues. This CDR3 reads CASSEYWTGGYEQYF. In DNA form, the CDR3 reads TGTGCCAGCAGTGAGTACTGGACAGGGGGCTACGAGCAGTACTTC.

The chain combines TRBV4-1 with TRBJ2-7, with D possibly being TRBD1 (6 bases). Germline-derived CDR1 and CDR2 are MGHRA and YSYEKL. The length of the CDR3 is 16 residues. The V and J ends lost 3 bases and 0 bases respectively, with 15 bases between them. The CDR3 loop reads CASSQLQGINSYEQYF. The CDR3 DNA is TGCGCCAGCAGCCAGCTACAGGGAATTAACTCCTACGAGCAGTACTTC.

The chain uses TRBV27 and TRBJ2-1; D gene unclear. The CDR3 length is 15 residues. Trimming stripped 7 bases from V and 5 bases from J, with 18 bases between. CDR1 and CDR2 (germline): MNHEY, SMNVEV (reference sequence). The CDR3 bases are TGTGCCAGCACCCATGGGTGGACGGATAACAATGAGCAGTTCTTC. It specifies CASTHGWTDNNEQFF.

This clone came up a few times. V gene TRBV30 combines with J gene TRBJ2-4; 7 nucleotides match TRBD2. Trimming took 0 bases from V and 9 from J; bases not matched to a gene: 2. Germline CDR1 GTSNPN, CDR2 SVGIG (reference sequence). This CDR3 spans 12 amino acids. CDR3 residues: CAWSVSGGIQYF. The CDR3 nucleotides are TGTGCCTGGAGTGTCTCGGGGGGCATTCAGTACTTC.

The CDR3 loop reads CASSYSGTMYTEAFF. The CDR3 DNA sequence: TGTGCCAGCAGTTATTCCGGGACCATGTACACTGAAGCTTTCTTT. This sequence joins TRBV6-5 and TRBJ1-1, with D possibly matching TRBD1 (5 bases). Germline CDR1 and CDR2: MNHEY and SVGAGI. Trimming stripped 3 bases from V and 3 bases from J, with 14 bases between. The CDR3 has 15 residues.

The chain couples TRBV27 to TRBJ2-7, with a tentative D call TRBD1 (7 bases). The CDR3 has 12 residues. Trimming shortened V by 8 bases and J by 2 bases, and 10 bases separated the two germline ends. Germline V gives CDR1 MNHEY, CDR2 SMNVEV (reference sequence). The CDR3 DNA sequence: TGTGCCAGCGGAGGGACAGCCTACGAGCAGTACTTC. The encoded protein is CASGGTAYEQYF.

This sequence joins TRBV7-9 and TRBJ1-3, with unresolved D. The CDR3 extends over 13 amino acids. Germline-derived CDR1 and CDR2 are SEHNR and FQNEAQ (reference sequence). The V gene lost 3 bases and the J gene lost 0 bases, with 3 bases spanning the gap. The chain's CDR3 is CASSLRSGNTIYF. Written as DNA, the CDR3 is TGTGCCAGCAGCTTGCGCTCTGGAAACACCATATATTTT.

This rearrangement joins TRBV5-4 to TRBJ1-2, with a weak D call TRBD1 (6 bases). The CDR3 is 12 amino acids. The ends were cut back, 3 bases at V and 8 bases at J, with 11 bases in the middle. Germline assignment: CDR1 SGHNT and CDR2 YYREEE (reference sequence). CDR3 nucleotides: TGTGCCAGCAGCTCCAACAGGGCGGGCTACACCTTC. Translating it yields CASSSNRAGYTF.

The gene calls are TRBV6-2 or TRBV6-3 and TRBJ1-2, with D maybe TRBD1 (5 bases). The CDR3 sequence is 15 residues long. The ends were cut back, 2 bases at V and 3 bases at J, with 13 bases in the middle. Looked up from germline, CDR1 is MNHEY and CDR2 is SVGEGT. The CDR3 sequence: CASSYPGGHYYGYTF. The CDR3 coding sequence is TGTGCCAGCAGTTACCCGGGAGGACATTACTATGGCTACACCTTC.

The chain uses TRBV27 and TRBJ1-1, with a weak D call TRBD1 (5 bases). V was clipped by 2 bases and J by 11 bases, with 18 bases between them. Germline loops: CDR1 MNHEY, CDR2 SMNVEV (reference sequence). There are 14 residues in the CDR3. CDR3 nucleotides: TGTGCCAGCAGTTTAGTAGGGGAGGCTATAATCGCTTTCTTT. It yields the protein CASSLVGEAIIAFF.

This clone was seen repeatedly, ten times or more. Different DNA sequences within this sample yield the same CDR3. V is TRBV5-4 and J is TRBJ1-2; D is uncertain. The CDR3 has 13 residues. V was cut by 0 bases and J by 6 bases, with 9 bases left in between. CDR1 is SGHNT and CDR2 is YYREEE in the germline V gene (reference sequence). Written as DNA, the CDR3 is TGTGCCAGCAGCTTGGTGACAAAGGATGGCTACACCTTC. As protein: CASSLVTKDGYTF.

J is TRBJ1-5 and V is TRBV24-1; no firm D call. The CDR3 consists of 12 residues. V shed 5 bases and J shed 4 bases, with 5 bases lying between them. Germline V gene sequence: CDR1 KGHDR, CDR2 SFDVKD. In nucleotides, the CDR3 is TGTGCCACCAGTGGAGTAAATCAGCCCCAGCATTTT. Protein sequence: CATSGVNQPQHF.

The sample holds one count of this clone. The genes are TRBV2 and TRBJ1-1; D remains unclear. This CDR3 comprises 14 residues. CDR1 is SNHLY, CDR2 FYNNEI, per germline. V lost 6 bases and J lost 2, with 13 bases in between. The CDR3 DNA sequence: TGTGCCAGCAGGCCAAGTCAACTAAACACTGAAGCTTTCTTT. It yields the protein CASRPSQLNTEAFF.

In this sample, this clone turned up a few times. The chain uses TRBV7-6 and TRBJ1-1; D call uncertain. Germline V gives CDR1 SGHVS, CDR2 FNYEAQ. V was shortened by 0 bases and J by 4 bases, with 6 bases between the two germline ends. This CDR3 comprises 13 residues. The CDR3 coding sequence is TGTGCCAGCAGCTTAGCGCGGGGCACTGAAGCTTTCTTT. Its protein product is CASSLARGTEAFF. The full variable domain, rest sourced from reference TRBV7-6 and TRBJ1-1, is GAGVSQSPRYKVTKRGQDVALRCDPISGHVSLYWYRQALGQGPEFLTYFNYEAQQDKSGLPNDRFSAERPEGSISTLTIQRTEQRDSAMYRCASSLARGTEAFFGQGTRLTVV.

V gene TRBV19 combines with J gene TRBJ1-3; no definite D call. The germline V and J ends were trimmed by 4 bases and 0 bases, with 10 bases remaining between them. There are 15 residues in the CDR3. Germline CDR1 is LNHDA and CDR2 is SQIVND (reference sequence). CDR3 in amino acids: CASSTDGNSGNTIYF. CDR3 in DNA: TGTGCCAGTAGTACCGACGGAAACTCTGGAAACACCATATATTTT.

The chain links TRBV28 to TRBJ1-6; D uncertain. The CDR3 is 15 residues long. Per germline, CDR1 MDHEN and CDR2 SYDVKM. V was pared by 5 bases and J by 0 bases, with 8 bases between. DNA of the CDR3: TGTGCCAGCAGTGAGAGGAGCTCCTATAATTCACCCCTCCACTTT. As protein: CASSERSSYNSPLHF. Together with reference TRBV28 and TRBJ1-6, the CDR3 gives the full variable domain: DVKVTQSSRYLVKRTGEKVFLECVQDMDHENMFWYRQDPGLGLRLIYFSYDVKMKEKGDIPEGYSVSREKKERFSLILESASTNQTSMYLCASSERSSYNSPLHFGNGTRLTVT.

The V and J genes are TRBV30 and TRBJ2-7, with D unclear. The V end was cut by 3 bases, the J end by 1 base, with 7 bases between. The germline V gene has CDR1 GTSNPN and CDR2 SVGIG (reference sequence). This CDR3 has 12 amino acids. This CDR3 reads CAWRVSSYEQYF. DNA of the CDR3: TGTGCCTGGAGGGTATCATCCTACGAGCAGTACTTC.

This clone was detected once. The gene calls are TRBV21-1 and TRBJ1-2; the D call TRBD1 from the table was never checked on the DNA. TRBV21-1 is tagged as a pseudogene. This CDR3 contains 15 residues. The CDR3 is CASSKGTGQLGGYTF. CDR3 coding DNA: TGTGCCAGCAGCAAAGGGACAGGGCAATTAGGTGGCTACACCTTC.

The chain is built from TRBV9 and TRBJ2-7; TRBD2 aligns across 9 bases. The V gene end was trimmed by 1 base and the J gene end by 5 bases; junction bases not matched to a gene: 10. This CDR3 has 16 residues. Germline V CDR1 and CDR2: SGDLS, YYNGEE. The CDR3 loop is CASSVFRREGPDEQYF. The CDR3 bases are TGTGCCAGCAGCGTATTTCGGCGGGAGGGCCCGGACGAGCAGTACTTC.